This TCR beta chain was identified during a study of response to subunit inactivated influenza vaccine. General observations from the study: Seasonal influenza vaccination, on each occasion, was suggested by the authors to recruit few new T cells.

Per germline, CDR1 SQVTM and CDR2 ANQGSEA. CDR3 length: 13 residues. V lost 2 bases and J 8 bases, leaving 15 bases between the germline ends. On this clonotype itself: What it binds is not known.

TCRdb reprocessed the RT-PCR reads with MiXCR, giving one entry per CDR3 protein. The sample holds 500,000 to 600,000 distinct CDR3 sequences, over 10% seen once. The V and J genes are TRBV29-1 and TRBJ1-2; D might be TRBD1 (6 bases). Sequenced material: PBMCs from blood, taken about 40 days after vaccination. The receptor was isolated from a man in his fifties who received an inactivated influenza vaccine. The CDR3 nucleotides read TGCAGCGTTGAAACAGGGTTGGCTCAGGGCTACACCTTC. Translation gives CSVETGLAQGYTF.